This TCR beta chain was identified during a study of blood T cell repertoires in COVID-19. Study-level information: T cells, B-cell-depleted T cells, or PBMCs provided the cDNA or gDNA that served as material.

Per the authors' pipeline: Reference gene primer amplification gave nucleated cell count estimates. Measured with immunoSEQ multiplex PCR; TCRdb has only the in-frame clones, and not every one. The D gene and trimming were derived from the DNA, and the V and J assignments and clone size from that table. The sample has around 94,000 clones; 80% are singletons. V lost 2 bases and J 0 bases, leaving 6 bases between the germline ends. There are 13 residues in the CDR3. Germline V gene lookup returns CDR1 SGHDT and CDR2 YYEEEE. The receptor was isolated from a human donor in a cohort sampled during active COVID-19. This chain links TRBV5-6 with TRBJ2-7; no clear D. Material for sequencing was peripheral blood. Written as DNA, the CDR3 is TGTGCCAGCAGCTTATCGAGCTCCTACGAGCAGTACTTC. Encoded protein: CASSLSSSYEQYF.